Shown below are 12 T cell receptor beta chains from a single sample sequenced in a study of T cell responses to AZD1222 COVID-19 vaccine. Sequencing used immunoSEQ multiplex PCR; TCRdb keeps in-frame clones, though not all of them. The repertoire holds some 130,000 clones, with approximately 85% as singletons. Specimen: peripheral blood, collected on day 0 of MenACWY control vaccination. These receptors were collected from an adult in good health.

This chain joins TRBV5-1 and TRBJ1-2; no clear D gene. V was trimmed by 0 bases and J by 1 base, leaving 10 bases between them. This CDR3 has 15 residues. The germline V gene encodes CDR1 SGHRS and CDR2 YFSETQ. The CDR3 region has the DNA TGCGCCAGCAGCTTGGACAGCCGAATTAACTATGGCTACACCTTC. Residues: CASSLDSRINYGYTF.

V gene TRBV3-1 (or the pseudogene TRBV3-2) combines with J gene TRBJ1-3; the D is unclear. Germline CDR1 LGHDT, CDR2 YNNKEL (reference sequence). V gave up 4 bases and J gave up 1 base, with 11 bases separating them. CDR3 length: 15 amino acids. The CDR3 bases are TGTGCCAGCAGCCCCCGCGTTTATTCTGGAAACACCATATATTTT. It translates to CASSPRVYSGNTIYF.

This rearrangement joins TRBV11-2 to TRBJ1-5; 8 bases align to TRBD1. This CDR3 contains 15 residues. The J segment lost 7 bases and the V segment lost 4 bases, leaving 9 bases of the junction unmatched. CDR1 is SGHAT and CDR2 is FQNNGV in the germline V gene. CDR3: CASSSRPGGGQPQHF. The CDR3 nucleotides read TGTGCCAGCAGCTCCCGGCCAGGGGGCGGACAGCCCCAGCATTTT.

V is TRBV20-1 and J is TRBJ1-2; D is uncertain. Trimming cost V 3 bases and J 6 bases, with 8 bases left between them. From germline, CDR1 is DFQATT and CDR2 SNEGSKA (reference sequence). The CDR3 has 11 residues. The CDR3 DNA is TGCAGTGCTAGGATGACGAATGGCTACACCTTC. This sequence encodes CSARMTNGYTF.

V gene TRBV6-5 combines with J gene TRBJ1-2; no firm D call. V lost 0 bases to trimming and J lost 1 base, with 6 bases between them. The CDR3 extends over 14 amino acids. In germline, CDR1 is MNHEY, CDR2 SVGAGI. CDR3 bases: TGTGCCAGCAGTTACTCCCGGTTTAACTATGGCTACACCTTC. Encoded protein: CASSYSRFNYGYTF.

V usage is TRBV19 and J usage is TRBJ2-5; 11 bases are shared with TRBD2. Germline values: CDR1 LNHDA, CDR2 SQIVND (reference sequence). The CDR3 is made up of 16 amino acids. V lost 2 bases to trimming and J lost 4 bases; unmatched junction nucleotides: 6. CDR3: CASSINPGLAGETQYF. The CDR3 DNA reads TGTGCCAGTAGTATAAACCCCGGACTAGCGGGAGAGACCCAGTACTTC.

V and J are TRBV5-5 and TRBJ2-2; D is possibly TRBD2 (6 bases). V was shortened by 0 bases and J by 1 base, with 13 bases between the two germline ends. CDR1 is SGHKS and CDR2 is YYEKEE in the germline V gene (reference sequence). CDR3 length: 17 residues. CDR3 region: CASSLVGGTLNTGELFF. The CDR3 DNA reads TGTGCCAGCAGCTTGGTCGGCGGGACCTTGAACACCGGGGAGCTGTTTTTT.

In nucleotides, the CDR3 is TGTGCCAGCAGCGCCGGACATACGGTTCGCGAGACCCAGTACTTC. It translates to CASSAGHTVRETQYF. The V gene is TRBV7-6, the J gene TRBJ2-5; a possible D gene is TRBD1 (5 bases). The V gene lost 5 bases and the J gene lost 5 bases, with 18 bases spanning the gap. The germline V gene has CDR1 SGHVS and CDR2 FNYEAQ. The CDR3 is 15 residues long.

V gene TRBV3-1 (or the pseudogene TRBV3-2) combines with J gene TRBJ2-7; TRBD1 or TRBD2 may be the D gene (5 bases each). The CDR3 has 15 amino acids. V lost 6 bases and J 2 bases, leaving 17 bases between the germline ends. The germline V gene has CDR1 LGHDT and CDR2 YNNKEL (reference sequence). The CDR3 nucleotides are TGTGCCAGCAGGCGAGAAGCCGGGGCGGCCTACGAGCAGTACTTC. This encodes CASRREAGAAYEQYF.

The chain links TRBV20-1 to TRBJ1-1; D gene uncertain. The CDR3 is made up of 14 amino acids. The V gene's germline CDR1 is DFQATT and CDR2 SNEGSKA (reference sequence). Trimming removed 3 bases from V and 0 bases from J, with 11 bases in between. The CDR3 protein is CSASSAEVNTEAFF. Written as DNA, the CDR3 is TGCAGTGCTAGTTCGGCGGAGGTGAACACTGAAGCTTTCTTT.

This chain joins TRBV7-6 and TRBJ1-2, with D possibly being TRBD1 (5 bases). There are 15 residues in the CDR3. CDR1 is SGHVS and CDR2 is FNYEAQ in the germline V gene. V gave up 5 bases and J gave up 0 bases, with 13 bases separating them. This chain's CDR3 is CASSTRDGPNYGYTF. The CDR3 bases are TGTGCCAGCAGCACCCGGGACGGACCTAACTATGGCTACACCTTC.

The chain carries TRBV5-1 and TRBJ2-5; 9 bases align to TRBD1. J lost 0 bases, V lost 3 bases, and 6 bases had no gene match. CDR1 SGHRS and CDR2 YFSETQ come from the germline V gene. The CDR3 spans 16 residues. CDR3 in amino acids: CASSWTGALNQETQYF. CDR3 DNA: TGCGCCAGCAGCTGGACAGGGGCACTTAACCAAGAGACCCAGTACTTC. Supplemented by reference TRBV5-1 and TRBJ2-5, the full variable domain reads KAGVTQTPRYLIKTRGQQVTLSCSPISGHRSVSWYQQTPGQGLQFLFEYFSETQRNKGNFPGRFSGRQFSNSRSEMNVSTLELGDSALYLCASSWTGALNQETQYFGPGTRLLVL.